This T cell receptor (beta chain) originates from a study of early T cells in non-severe SARS-CoV-2 infection. Study as a whole: With bulk RNA from unsorted whole blood as input, sequencing yielded unpaired chains.

With V trimmed by 6 bases and J by 2 bases, 6 bases remained unmatched. The CDR3 length is 14 residues. CDR1 and CDR2 from the germline V gene are LNHDA and SQIVND (reference sequence). Unique molecular identifiers were added to individual cDNA molecules. TCRdb recomputed calls from the 5' RACE reads with MiXCR, one row per CDR3 protein. The sample lists approximately 30,000 distinct CDR3 sequences; around 5% were seen once. This clonotype showed up many times. This rearrangement joins TRBV19 to TRBJ2-7; TRBD1 aligns across 8 bases. The specimen was whole blood. This TCR came from an adult who was a healthcare worker with PCR-confirmed SARS-CoV-2 infection or an uninfected control (not recorded which). The CDR3 nucleotides read TGTGCCAGTAGCGTCCAGGGGGCTACCTACGAGCAGTACTTC. Translation: CASSVQGATYEQYF.